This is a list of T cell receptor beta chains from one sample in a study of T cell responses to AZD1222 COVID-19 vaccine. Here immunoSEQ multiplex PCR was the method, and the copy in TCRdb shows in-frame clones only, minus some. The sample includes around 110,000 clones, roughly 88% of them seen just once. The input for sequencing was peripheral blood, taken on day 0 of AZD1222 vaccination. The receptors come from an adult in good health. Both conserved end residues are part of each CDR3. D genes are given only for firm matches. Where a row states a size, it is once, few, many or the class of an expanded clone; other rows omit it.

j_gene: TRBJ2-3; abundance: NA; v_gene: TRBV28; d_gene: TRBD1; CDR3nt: TGTGCCAGCAGACCCGGACAGGGTTGGGCTACGCAGTATTTT; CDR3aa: CASRPGQGWATQYF
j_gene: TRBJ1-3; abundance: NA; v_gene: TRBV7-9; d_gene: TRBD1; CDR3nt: TGTGCCAGCAGCTTAGGAGCTGCGGGACAGGGATATTTT; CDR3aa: CASSLGAAGQGYF
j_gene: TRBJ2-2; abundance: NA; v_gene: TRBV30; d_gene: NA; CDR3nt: TGTGCCTGGAGGCGCTCAGGAAGTAACGGGGAGCTGTTTTTT; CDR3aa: CAWRRSGSNGELFF
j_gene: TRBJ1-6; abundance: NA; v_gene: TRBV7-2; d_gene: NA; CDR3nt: TGTGCCAGCAGCTTAGAGGGGATGACGAGGTCACCCCTCCACTTT; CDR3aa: CASSLEGMTRSPLHF
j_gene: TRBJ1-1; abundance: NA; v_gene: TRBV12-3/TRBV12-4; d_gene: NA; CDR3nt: TGTGCCAGCAGTTTAGACCAGAACACTGAAGCTTTCTTT; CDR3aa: CASSLDQNTEAFF
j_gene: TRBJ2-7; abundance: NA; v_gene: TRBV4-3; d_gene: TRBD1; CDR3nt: TGCGCCAGCAGCCAAGGAACAGGGGGCGCCTACGAGCAGTACTTC; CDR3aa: CASSQGTGGAYEQYF
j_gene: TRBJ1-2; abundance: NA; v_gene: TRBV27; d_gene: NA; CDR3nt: TGTGCCAGCAGCAGGTCAGGGACGGGCGGCTACACCTTC; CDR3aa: CASSRSGTGGYTF
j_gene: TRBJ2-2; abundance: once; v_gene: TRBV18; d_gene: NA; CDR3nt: TGTGCCAGCTCACCCAGGATTCCGATGACCGGGGAGCTGTTTTTT; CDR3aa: CASSPRIPMTGELFF
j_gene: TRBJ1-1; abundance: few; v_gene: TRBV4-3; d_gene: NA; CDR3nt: TGCGCCAGCAGCCAAGCGTGGGGGTTGAACACTGAAGCTTTCTTT; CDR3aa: CASSQAWGLNTEAFF
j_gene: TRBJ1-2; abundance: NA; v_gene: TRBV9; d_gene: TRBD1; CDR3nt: TGTGCCAGCAGCTTCCGGACAGGGGGCAGTGATGGCTACACCTTC; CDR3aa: CASSFRTGGSDGYTF
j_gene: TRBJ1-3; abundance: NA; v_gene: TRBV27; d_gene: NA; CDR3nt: TGTGCCAGCACCTCTGGAAACACCATATATTTT; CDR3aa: CASTSGNTIYF
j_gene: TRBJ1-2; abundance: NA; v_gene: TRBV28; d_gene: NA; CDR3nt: TGTGCCAGCAGTTCCTACAGGGCAAGCTACACCTTC; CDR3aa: CASSSYRASYTF
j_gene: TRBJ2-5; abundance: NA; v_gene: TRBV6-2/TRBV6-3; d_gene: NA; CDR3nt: TGTGCCAGCAGTTACTCCCCTACACCTCCGTACCAAGAGACCCAGTACTTC; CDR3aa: CASSYSPTPPYQETQYF
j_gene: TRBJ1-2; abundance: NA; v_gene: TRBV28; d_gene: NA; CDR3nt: TGTGCCAGCAGTTTATACGACAGCTTCTATGGCTACACCTTC; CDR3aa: CASSLYDSFYGYTF
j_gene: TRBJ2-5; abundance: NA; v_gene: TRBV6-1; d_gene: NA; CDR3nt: TGTGCCAGCAGTGAAGCGCTTCGAGGGGGTGTCGAAGAGACCCAGTACTTC; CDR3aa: CASSEALRGGVEETQYF
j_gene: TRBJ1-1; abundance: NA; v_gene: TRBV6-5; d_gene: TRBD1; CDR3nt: TGTGCCAGCAGATTGGACAGGGTGGCGGCTGAAGCTTTCTTT; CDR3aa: CASRLDRVAAEAFF
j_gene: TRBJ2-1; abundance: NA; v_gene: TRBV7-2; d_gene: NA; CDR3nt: TGTGCCAGCAGTTTAGGGGACTTTTACAATGAGCAGTTCTTC; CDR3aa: CASSLGDFYNEQFF
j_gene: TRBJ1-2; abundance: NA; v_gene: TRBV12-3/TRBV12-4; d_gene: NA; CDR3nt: TGTGCCAGCACCCTGGACAGATACTATGGCTACACCTTC; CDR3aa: CASTLDRYYGYTF
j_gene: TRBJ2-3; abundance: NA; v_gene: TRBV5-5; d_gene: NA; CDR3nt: TGTGCCAGCAGCTGGGATCTAATTAGCACAGATACGCAGTATTTT; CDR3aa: CASSWDLISTDTQYF
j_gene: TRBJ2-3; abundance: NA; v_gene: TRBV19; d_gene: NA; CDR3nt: TGTGCCAGTAGTCGGTCGACCACAGATACGCAGTATTTT; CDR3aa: CASSRSTTDTQYF
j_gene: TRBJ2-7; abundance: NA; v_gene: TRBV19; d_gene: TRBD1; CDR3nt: TGTGCCAGTAGCCAGCCGACGGACAGGGGGGGGTACGAGCAGTACTTC; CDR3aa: CASSQPTDRGGYEQYF
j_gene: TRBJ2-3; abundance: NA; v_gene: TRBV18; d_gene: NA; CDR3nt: TGTGCCAGCTCACCACGCCAACAGGGTTGGGGCACAGATACGCAGTATTTT; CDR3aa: CASSPRQQGWGTDTQYF
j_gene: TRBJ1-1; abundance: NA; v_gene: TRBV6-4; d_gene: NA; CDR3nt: TGTGCCAGCAGTGACCCCGACGAGAACACTGAAGCTTTCTTT; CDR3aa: CASSDPDENTEAFF
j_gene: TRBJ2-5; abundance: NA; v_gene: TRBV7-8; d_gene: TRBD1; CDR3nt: TGTGCCAGCAGCTTCTCCCAGGGGGAACGAGAGACCCAGTACTTC; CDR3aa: CASSFSQGERETQYF
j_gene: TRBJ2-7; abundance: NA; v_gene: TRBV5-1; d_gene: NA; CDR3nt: TGCGCCAGCAGTATCGGAGCTGGGCTGAACTACGAGCAGTACTTC; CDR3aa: CASSIGAGLNYEQYF
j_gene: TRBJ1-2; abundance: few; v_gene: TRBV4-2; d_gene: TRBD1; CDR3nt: TGTGCCAGCAGCCAAGCCGCAACAGGGGGCGCGCCGGGTGGCTACACCTTC; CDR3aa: CASSQAATGGAPGGYTF
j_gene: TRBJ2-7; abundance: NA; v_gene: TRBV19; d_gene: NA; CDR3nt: TGTGCCAGTAGTATAGGCCCCGGTCTGGCCGAGCAGTACTTC; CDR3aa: CASSIGPGLAEQYF
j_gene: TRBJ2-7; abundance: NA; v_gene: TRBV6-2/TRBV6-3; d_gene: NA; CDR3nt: TGTGCCAGCAGTCGCCAGGGGAGTCTTTCCTACGAGCAGTACTTC; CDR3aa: CASSRQGSLSYEQYF
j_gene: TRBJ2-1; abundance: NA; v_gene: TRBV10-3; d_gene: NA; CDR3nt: TGTGCCATCTCTACCCTCAATGAGCAGTTCTTC; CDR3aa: CAISTLNEQFF
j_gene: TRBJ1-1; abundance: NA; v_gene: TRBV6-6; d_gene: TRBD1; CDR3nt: TGTGCCAGCAGTTACTCAATGCCGCAGGGGGCGGTAGCTTTCTTT; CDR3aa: CASSYSMPQGAVAFF
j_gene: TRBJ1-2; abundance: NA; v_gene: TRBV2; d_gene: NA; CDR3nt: TGTGCCAGCACAACCGGGGTCTATGGCTACACCTTC; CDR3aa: CASTTGVYGYTF
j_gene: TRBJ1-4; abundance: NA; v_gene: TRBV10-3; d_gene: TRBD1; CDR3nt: TGTGCCATCAGTGAAGTGGACAGGGAGGGAGAAAAACTGTTTTTT; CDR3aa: CAISEVDREGEKLFF
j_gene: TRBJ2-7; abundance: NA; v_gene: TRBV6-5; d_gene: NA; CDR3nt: TGTGCCAGCAGTCCCCAGGGCTATGGGTACGAGCAGTACTTC; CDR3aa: CASSPQGYGYEQYF
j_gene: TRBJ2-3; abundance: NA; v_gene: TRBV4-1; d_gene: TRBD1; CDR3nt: TGCGCCAGCAGCCAAGTCCGAGGGGGCAGGACAGATACGCAGTATTTT; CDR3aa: CASSQVRGGRTDTQYF
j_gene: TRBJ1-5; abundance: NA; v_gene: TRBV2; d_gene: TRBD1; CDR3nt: TGTGCCAGCAGGGCGGGACAGGGCGCAAATAGCAATCAGCCCCAGCATTTT; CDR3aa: CASRAGQGANSNQPQHF
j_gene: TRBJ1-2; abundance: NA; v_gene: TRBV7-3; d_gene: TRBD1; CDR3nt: TGTGCCAGCAGCTTAACGTCCGGGACAGTTGGCTACACCTTC; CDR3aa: CASSLTSGTVGYTF
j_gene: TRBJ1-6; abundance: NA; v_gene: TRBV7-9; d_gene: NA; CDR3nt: TGTGCCAGCAGCTTAGGGGGATCCTATAATTCACCCCTCCACTTT; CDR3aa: CASSLGGSYNSPLHF
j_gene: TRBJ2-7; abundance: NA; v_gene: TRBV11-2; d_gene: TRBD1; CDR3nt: TGTGCCAGCAGCGAGAATCCGGGACAGGGGGCTTTCGAGCAGTACTTC; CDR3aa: CASSENPGQGAFEQYF
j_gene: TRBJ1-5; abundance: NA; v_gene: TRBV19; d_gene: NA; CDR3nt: TGTGCCAGTAGTAATTCCCCATATTGGTTCGACAATCAGCCCCAGCATTTT; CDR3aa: CASSNSPYWFDNQPQHF
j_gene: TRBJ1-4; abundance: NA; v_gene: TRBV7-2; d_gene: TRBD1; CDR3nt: TGTGCCAGCAGCACGACAGGGTTGAGGGAAAAACTGTTTTTT; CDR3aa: CASSTTGLREKLFF
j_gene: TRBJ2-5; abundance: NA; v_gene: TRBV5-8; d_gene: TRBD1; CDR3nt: TGTGCCAGCAGCTGGAGGACAGGGGGCCGGGAGACCCAGTACTTC; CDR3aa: CASSWRTGGRETQYF
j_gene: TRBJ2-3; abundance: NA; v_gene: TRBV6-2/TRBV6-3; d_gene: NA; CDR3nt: TGTGCCAGCAGCGACGCTTCCCGGGGTTACACGCAGTATTTT; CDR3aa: CASSDASRGYTQYF
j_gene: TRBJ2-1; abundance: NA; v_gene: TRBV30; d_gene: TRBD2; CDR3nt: TGTGCCTGGAGTGTAGGCCTAGCGGGGAGTTATGAGCAGTTCTTC; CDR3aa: CAWSVGLAGSYEQFF
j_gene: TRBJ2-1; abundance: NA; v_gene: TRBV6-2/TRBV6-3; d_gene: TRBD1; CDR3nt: TGTGCCAGCAGTCAACAGGGGATTGAGCAGTTCTTC; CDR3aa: CASSQQGIEQFF
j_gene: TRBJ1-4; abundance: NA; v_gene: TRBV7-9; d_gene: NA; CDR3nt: TGTGCCAGCAGCTTAAGCCAGGGTGATGAAAAACTGTTTTTT; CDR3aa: CASSLSQGDEKLFF
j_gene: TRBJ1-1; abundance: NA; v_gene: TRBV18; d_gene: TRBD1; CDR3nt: TGTGCCAGCTCACCGCTCCCGACAGGGAGAACTGAAGCTTTCTTT; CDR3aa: CASSPLPTGRTEAFF
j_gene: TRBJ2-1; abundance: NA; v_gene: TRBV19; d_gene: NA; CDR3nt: TGTGCCAGTAAAGGGTTAGGGAGGATGAATGAGCAGTTCTTC; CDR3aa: CASKGLGRMNEQFF
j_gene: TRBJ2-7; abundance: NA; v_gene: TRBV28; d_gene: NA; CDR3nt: TGTGCCAGCAGTTTAGGGCGACCTTACGAGCAGTACTTC; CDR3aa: CASSLGRPYEQYF
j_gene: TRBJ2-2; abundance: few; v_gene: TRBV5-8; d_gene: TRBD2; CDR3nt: TGTGCCAGCAGCTCAGGGACTACCTCGAACACCGGGGAGCTGTTTTTT; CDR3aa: CASSSGTTSNTGELFF